These T cell receptor beta chains were read from a single sample in a study of cytomegalovirus exposure and HLA in healthy donors. Measured with immunoSEQ multiplex PCR; TCRdb has only the in-frame clones, and not every one. The sample records some 110,000 clones, roughly three quarters being singletons. The source material was PBMCs. Every receptor here comes from a male donor in good health and CMV-seronegative. CDR3s include the opening cysteine and the closing phenylalanine or tryptophan. A D gene is named only where the DNA matches it firmly. Clone size is given for some rows only: seen once, a few or many times, or a class if the clone is expanded.

v_call	d_call	j_call	clone_size	cdr3_aa	cdr3_nt
TRBV18	TRBD2	TRBJ2-7	-	CASSEARTSGPSSYEQYF	TGTGCCAGCTCCGAAGCACGGACTAGCGGCCCAAGCTCCTACGAGCAGTACTTC
TRBV30	TRBD1	TRBJ2-5	-	CASNHHRGSKETQYF	TGTGCCTCTAATCATCACAGGGGCAGCAAGGAGACCCAGTACTTC
TRBV19	-	TRBJ1-5	-	CASSIQGGGQPQHF	TGTGCCAGTAGTATCCAGGGAGGCGGCCAGCCCCAGCATTTT
TRBV11-3	TRBD2	TRBJ2-3	-	CASSLGRLAGVDDTDTQYF	TGTGCCAGCAGCTTAGGTCGACTAGCGGGAGTTGACGATACAGATACGCAGTATTTT
TRBV10-2	-	TRBJ1-5	-	CASSEFRDPYQPQHF	TGCGCCAGCAGTGAGTTCAGGGATCCTTATCAGCCCCAGCATTTT
TRBV15	TRBD2	TRBJ2-2	-	CATSRGLAGGPDTGELFF	TGTGCCACCAGCAGAGGGCTAGCGGGAGGGCCGGACACCGGGGAGCTGTTTTTT
TRBV9	TRBD1	TRBJ1-6	-	CASSEIDRANSPLHF	TGTGCCAGCAGCGAAATAGACAGGGCAAATTCACCCCTCCACTTT
TRBV14	TRBD1	TRBJ2-1	-	CASSQEPPGQGYHEQFF	TGTGCCAGCAGCCAAGAACCCCCGGGACAGGGTTACCATGAGCAGTTCTTC
TRBV11-2	-	TRBJ2-3	-	CASSSTDLLDTQYF	TGTGCCAGCAGCTCCACCGACCTGCTAGACACGCAGTATTTT
TRBV7-9	TRBD1	TRBJ1-5	-	CASSPGTGNSNQPQHF	TGTGCCAGCAGCCCCGGGACAGGGAATAGCAATCAGCCCCAGCATTTT
TRBV19	TRBD1	TRBJ2-6	-	CAISDRRLGGANVLTF	TGTGCCATCTCGGACAGGCGGCTCGGAGGGGCCAACGTCCTGACTTTC
TRBV30	-	TRBJ1-1	-	CAWSVSGDTEAFF	TGTGCCTGGAGTGTATCAGGGGACACTGAAGCTTTCTTT
TRBV4-2	TRBD1	TRBJ2-5	once	CASSQEGQGVETQYF	TGTGCCAGCAGCCAAGAAGGACAGGGGGTAGAGACCCAGTACTTC
TRBV30	-	TRBJ1-3	-	CAWSSLGNTIYF	TGTGCCTGGAGCTCTCTAGGAAACACCATATATTTT
TRBV6-1	TRBD2	TRBJ2-7	-	CASTLLAGSSYEQYF	TGTGCCAGCACCCTACTAGCGGGAAGCTCCTACGAGCAGTACTTC
TRBV10-3	-	TRBJ1-6	-	CAISESGGIYSPLHF	TGTGCCATCAGTGAGTCTGGGGGGATTTACTCACCCCTCCACTTT
TRBV7-2	-	TRBJ2-5	once	CASSLNRAEYF	TGTGCCAGCAGCTTAAACAGAGCAGAGTACTTC
TRBV6-1	-	TRBJ1-1	-	CASTTGKIEAFF	TGTGCCAGCACCACAGGTAAAATTGAAGCTTTCTTT
TRBV29-1	-	TRBJ2-3	-	CSVPGTQYF	TGCAGCGTTCCCGGTACGCAGTATTTT
TRBV6-1	-	TRBJ2-1	few	CASTLLDEQFF	TGTGCCAGCACCCTACTAGATGAGCAGTTCTTC
TRBV6-5	TRBD2	TRBJ2-1	-	CASSYGLVGNEQFF	TGTGCCAGCAGTTATGGACTAGTGGGTAATGAGCAGTTCTTC
TRBV11-3	-	TRBJ2-7	-	CASSSLAPLLSYEQYF	TGTGCCAGCAGCTCCCTAGCTCCCCTCTTATCCTACGAGCAGTACTTC